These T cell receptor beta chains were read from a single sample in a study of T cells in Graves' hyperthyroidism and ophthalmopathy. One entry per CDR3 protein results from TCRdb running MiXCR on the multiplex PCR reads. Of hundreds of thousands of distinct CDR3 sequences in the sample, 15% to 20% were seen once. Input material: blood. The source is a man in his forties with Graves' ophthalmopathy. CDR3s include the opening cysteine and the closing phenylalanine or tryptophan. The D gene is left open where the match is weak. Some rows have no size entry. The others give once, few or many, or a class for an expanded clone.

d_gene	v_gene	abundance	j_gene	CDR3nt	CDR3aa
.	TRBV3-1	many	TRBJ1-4	TGTGCCAGCAGCCGCGTCTCGAATGAAAAACTGTTTTTT	CASSRVSNEKLFF
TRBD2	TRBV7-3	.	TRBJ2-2	TGTGCCAGCAGCTTAGCGCTAGCGGGAGAGGGCGGGGAGCTGTTTTTT	CASSLALAGEGGELFF
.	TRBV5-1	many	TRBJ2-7	TGCGCCAGCAGCTTGACAGAATACGAGCAGTACTTC	CASSLTEYEQYF
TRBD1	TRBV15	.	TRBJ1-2	TGTGCCACCAGCAGAGGCCCCGGGGGACAGGGGGTCTATGGCTACACCTTC	CATSRGPGGQGVYGYTF
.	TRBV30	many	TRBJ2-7	TGTGCCTGGACAGGGGCCTACGAGCAGTACTTC	CAWTGAYEQYF
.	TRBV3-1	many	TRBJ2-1	TGTGCCAGCAGCCAAGATCTGCACGAGCAGTTCTTC	CASSQDLHEQFF
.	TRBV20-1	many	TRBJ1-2	TGCAGTGCTAGAGCGGGGAGCAGCACCCAAGCAACTAACTATGGCTACACCTTC	CSARAGSSTQATNYGYTF
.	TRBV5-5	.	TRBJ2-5	TGTGCCAGCAGCCGGGACTCCTTCTCCGGGGAGACCCAGTACTTC	CASSRDSFSGETQYF
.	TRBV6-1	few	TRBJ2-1	TGTGCCAGCAGTGGGACAGGGAGGGATGAGCAGTTCTTC	CASSGTGRDEQFF
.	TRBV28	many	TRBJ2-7	TGTGCCAGCAGTTTAGTGGTACTACCCTACGAGCAGTACTTC	CASSLVVLPYEQYF
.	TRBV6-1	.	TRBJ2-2	TGTGCCAGACTTTGGGACACCGGGGAGCTGTTTTTT	CARLWDTGELFF
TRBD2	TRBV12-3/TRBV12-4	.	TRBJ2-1	TGTGCCAGCATTTCTACTAGCGCGTATTACAATGAGCAGTTCTTC	CASISTSAYYNEQFF
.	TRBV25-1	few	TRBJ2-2	TGTGCCAGCAGTGTACAGACCGGGGAGCTGTTTTTT	CASSVQTGELFF